A selection of T cell receptor beta chains follows, all from one sample in a study of post-analysis software for immune sequencing data. Each CDR3 protein is one row after TCRdb ran MiXCR on the PCR reads. The sample consists of under 650,000 distinct CDR3 sequences, about 40% of them appearing once. Sequenced material: blood. The receptors come from a girl under 18 with multiple sclerosis. CDR3s include the opening cysteine and the closing phenylalanine or tryptophan. A D gene is named only where the DNA matches it firmly. The size field is filled for only some rows; it gives once, few, many or a size class.

V gene,D gene,J gene,clone size,CDR3 DNA,CDR3 protein
TRBV29-1,TRBD2,TRBJ2-7,few,TGCAGCGTTGAAGGGGAGGGGACTAGCGGAAACTACGAGCAGTACTTC,CSVEGEGTSGNYEQYF
TRBV12-3/TRBV12-4,TRBD2,TRBJ2-7,few,TGTGCCAGCAGTGGCGGACTAGCGGGGAACGAGCAGTACTTC,CASSGGLAGNEQYF
TRBV24-1,-,TRBJ2-3,few,TGTGCCACCAGTGATTCGCCCGGGCGGCAACCAGATACGCAGTATTTT,CATSDSPGRQPDTQYF
TRBV10-1,TRBD2,TRBJ2-1,few,TGCGCCAGCAGTGGTACGGGACTAGCGGACAATGAGCAGTTCTTC,CASSGTGLADNEQFF
TRBV28,-,TRBJ2-4,few,TGTGCCAGCCATTCCCAGGGGACGATAGCCAAAAACATTCAGTACTTC,CASHSQGTIAKNIQYF
TRBV12-3/TRBV12-4,TRBD1,TRBJ1-2,-,TGTGCCAGCACAAGGACAGGGATCTCTTATGGCTACACCTTC,CASTRTGISYGYTF
TRBV29-1,-,TRBJ1-1,-,TGCAGCGTTGCTGCCTGGGACACTGAAGCTTTCTTT,CSVAAWDTEAFF
TRBV4-2,-,TRBJ1-6,few,TGTGCCAGCAGCCAAGTAAGGGATTCACCCCTCCACTTT,CASSQVRDSPLHF
TRBV29-1,-,TRBJ2-1,few,TGCAGCGTTGAGGGACGAGCGGGTGTCTACAATGAGCAGTTCTTC,CSVEGRAGVYNEQFF
TRBV5-1,-,TRBJ2-5,few,TGTGCCAGCAGTTTAGGGCAGGGGAAGGAGACCCAGTACTTC,CASSLGQGKETQYF